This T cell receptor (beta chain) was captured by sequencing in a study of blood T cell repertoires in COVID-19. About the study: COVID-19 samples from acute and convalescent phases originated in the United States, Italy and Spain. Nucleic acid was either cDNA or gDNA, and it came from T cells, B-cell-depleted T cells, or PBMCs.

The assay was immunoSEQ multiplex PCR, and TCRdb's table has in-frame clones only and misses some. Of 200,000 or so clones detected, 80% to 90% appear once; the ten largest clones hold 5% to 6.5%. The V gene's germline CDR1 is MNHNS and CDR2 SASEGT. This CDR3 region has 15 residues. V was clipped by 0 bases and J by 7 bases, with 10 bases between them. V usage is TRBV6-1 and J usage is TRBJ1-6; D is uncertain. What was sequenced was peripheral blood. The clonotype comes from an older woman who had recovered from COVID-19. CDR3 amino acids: CASSEARVQNSPLHF. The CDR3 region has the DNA TGTGCCAGCAGTGAAGCGAGGGTCCAGAATTCACCCCTCCACTTT.